This TCR beta chain originates from a study of blood T cell repertoires in COVID-19. The germline V and J ends were trimmed by 0 bases and 2 bases, with 10 bases remaining between them. The CDR3 has 15 amino acids. Germline CDR1 and CDR2: MNHEY and SVGAGI. Original methodology: Quantification of nucleated cells was approximated via reference gene primer amplification. Data came from immunoSEQ multiplex PCR; TCRdb stores just in-frame clones and leaves some out. That table gives V, J and clone size, and the DNA gave D and trimming. The sample yields hundreds of thousands of clones, more than 70% seen once.

The material sequenced was peripheral blood. V is TRBV6-5 and J is TRBJ2-5; tentatively, D is TRBD1 (5 bases). This TCR was sampled from a woman in her thirties or forties who had recovered from COVID-19. The CDR3 DNA is TGTGCCAGCAGTTACTCGGGGCAGACTCAAGAGACCCAGTACTTC. Translation: CASSYSGQTQETQYF.